The rows below give T cell receptor beta chains drawn from one sample of a study of blood T cell repertoires in COVID-19. Measured with immunoSEQ multiplex PCR; TCRdb has only the in-frame clones, and not every one. Seen here are around 56,000 clones, 75% to 95% observed once, and the top ten hold roughly 15%. Sequencing used peripheral blood. These receptors were taken from a man of 80 years or more with acute or convalescent COVID-19. CDR3s include the opening cysteine and the closing phenylalanine or tryptophan. D genes are given only for firm matches. The size field is filled for only some rows; it gives once, few, many or a size class.

length: 13; J: TRBJ1-6; D: TRBD1; V: TRBV30; size: .; CDR3: CAADRDRGSPLHF; DNA: TGTGCCGCGGACCGGGACAGAGGGTCACCCCTCCACTTT
length: 15; J: TRBJ2-7; D: TRBD1; V: TRBV5-1; size: .; CDR3: CASSLLAGGRNEQYF; DNA: TGCGCCAGCAGCTTGCTAGCAGGGGGCAGGAACGAGCAGTACTTC
length: 14; J: TRBJ1-2; D: .; V: TRBV5-1; size: .; CDR3: CASSLGSVVNGYTF; DNA: TGCGCCAGCAGCTTGGGGTCGGTTGTGAATGGCTACACCTTC
length: 15; J: TRBJ2-5; D: TRBD1; V: TRBV15; size: .; CDR3: CATSRGRQGGETQYF; DNA: TGTGCCACCAGCAGAGGACGACAGGGTGGCGAGACCCAGTACTTC
length: 15; J: TRBJ2-3; D: .; V: TRBV5-1; size: .; CDR3: CASSPGGGGTDTQYF; DNA: TGCGCCAGCAGCCCTGGAGGGGGAGGGACAGATACGCAGTATTTT
length: 14; J: TRBJ2-3; D: TRBD2; V: TRBV29-1; size: once; CDR3: CSLGEAGTKDTQYF; DNA: TGCAGCCTGGGGGAGGCAGGGACTAAGGATACGCAGTATTTT
length: 14; J: TRBJ1-2; D: .; V: TRBV20-1; size: .; CDR3: CSASDVADYYGYTF; DNA: TGCAGTGCTAGTGACGTCGCAGACTACTATGGCTACACCTTC
length: 18; J: TRBJ1-4; D: TRBD1; V: TRBV7-9; size: .; CDR3: CASSKTGQLGATNEKLFF; DNA: TGTGCCAGCAGCAAAACGGGACAGCTTGGTGCAACTAATGAAAAACTGTTTTTT
length: 8; J: TRBJ2-7; D: .; V: TRBV11-3; size: .; CDR3: CASSVIYF; DNA: TGTGCCAGCAGCGTAATTTACTTC
length: 15; J: TRBJ1-1; D: .; V: TRBV19; size: once; CDR3: CASSIRGTGNTEAFF; DNA: TGTGCCAGTAGTATCAGGGGCACAGGGAACACTGAAGCTTTCTTT
length: 14; J: TRBJ1-5; D: .; V: TRBV6-6; size: .; CDR3: CASQVSDSNQPQHF; DNA: TGTGCCAGTCAGGTTTCCGATAGCAATCAGCCCCAGCATTTT
length: 16; J: TRBJ2-7; D: TRBD1; V: TRBV7-3; size: .; CDR3: CASSLRRQGTSYEQYF; DNA: TGTGCCAGCAGCTTAAGAAGACAGGGTACCTCCTACGAGCAGTACTTC
length: 15; J: TRBJ1-6; D: TRBD1; V: TRBV4-2; size: .; CDR3: CASSQDRGQSSPLHF; DNA: TGTGCCAGCAGCCAAGACAGGGGGCAAAGTTCACCCCTCCACTTT
length: 12; J: TRBJ2-5; D: TRBD1; V: TRBV19; size: .; CDR3: CASSSDRETQYF; DNA: TGTGCCAGTAGCTCGGACAGGGAGACCCAGTACTTC
length: 13; J: TRBJ1-2; D: .; V: TRBV5-1; size: medium-sized; CDR3: CASSWDKSYGYTF; DNA: TGCGCCAGCAGCTGGGACAAGAGCTATGGCTACACCTTC
length: 14; J: TRBJ2-7; D: TRBD1; V: TRBV6-5; size: .; CDR3: CASSLEGGSYEQYF; DNA: TGTGCCAGCAGCTTAGAAGGGGGCTCATACGAGCAGTACTTC
length: 13; J: TRBJ1-2; D: TRBD1; V: TRBV28; size: .; CDR3: CASGTGSNYGYTF; DNA: TGTGCCAGCGGGACAGGGTCTAACTATGGCTACACCTTC
length: 15; J: TRBJ1-2; D: TRBD1; V: TRBV6-5; size: .; CDR3: CASRTGGQANYGYTF; DNA: TGTGCCAGCAGGACAGGGGGGCAGGCTAACTATGGCTACACCTTC
length: 16; J: TRBJ1-5; D: .; V: TRBV5-8; size: .; CDR3: CASTQRDIYSNQPQHF; DNA: TGTGCCAGCACCCAGAGGGACATCTATAGCAATCAGCCCCAGCATTTT
length: 15; J: TRBJ1-6; D: .; V: TRBV6-5; size: .; CDR3: CASSPPGAGNSPLHF; DNA: TGTGCCAGCAGTCCACCAGGGGCAGGTAATTCACCCCTCCACTTT
length: 15; J: TRBJ2-7; D: TRBD1; V: TRBV7-2; size: .; CDR3: CASSLGWGQNYEQYF; DNA: TGTGCCAGCAGTTTGGGGTGGGGACAGAACTACGAGCAGTACTTC
length: 13; J: TRBJ2-5; D: .; V: TRBV11-2; size: .; CDR3: CASSLDGWETQYF; DNA: TGTGCCAGCAGCTTAGACGGGTGGGAGACCCAGTACTTC
length: 14; J: TRBJ1-3; D: .; V: TRBV19; size: few; CDR3: CASSIESSGNTIYF; DNA: TGTGCCAGTAGTATAGAGAGCTCTGGAAACACCATATATTTT
length: 15; J: TRBJ1-4; D: TRBD1; V: TRBV2; size: .; CDR3: CASREDRGRGEKLFF; DNA: TGTGCCAGCAGGGAGGACAGGGGGCGCGGTGAAAAACTGTTTTTT
length: 14; J: TRBJ1-3; D: TRBD1; V: TRBV5-1; size: .; CDR3: CASNAGTGGNTIYF; DNA: TGCGCCAGCAACGCCGGGACAGGTGGAAACACCATATATTTT
length: 16; J: TRBJ1-1; D: .; V: TRBV5-1; size: .; CDR3: CASSKGGADLNTEAFF; DNA: TGCGCCAGCAGCAAAGGGGGTGCTGACCTGAACACTGAAGCTTTCTTT
length: 14; J: TRBJ2-7; D: .; V: TRBV28; size: .; CDR3: CASSLTGPAYEQYF; DNA: TGTGCCAGCAGTTTAACAGGGCCGGCCTACGAGCAGTACTTC
length: 14; J: TRBJ2-5; D: .; V: TRBV5-1; size: .; CDR3: CASSFRDTQETQYF; DNA: TGCGCCAGCAGCTTTCGGGACACCCAAGAGACCCAGTACTTC
length: 16; J: TRBJ2-7; D: TRBD1; V: TRBV6-1; size: .; CDR3: CASSELGTGLSYEQYF; DNA: TGTGCCAGCAGTGAATTGGGGACAGGCCTTTCCTACGAGCAGTACTTC
length: 13; J: TRBJ2-7; D: .; V: TRBV15; size: .; CDR3: CATSTDTGLEQYF; DNA: TGTGCCACCAGCACAGATACAGGGCTCGAGCAGTACTTC
length: 16; J: TRBJ2-7; D: TRBD2; V: TRBV7-2; size: .; CDR3: CASSLEAGRRLYEQYF; DNA: TGTGCCAGCAGCTTAGAAGCGGGGAGGCGGCTTTACGAGCAGTACTTC
length: 13; J: TRBJ2-5; D: .; V: TRBV5-4; size: .; CDR3: CASSATGAETQYF; DNA: TGTGCCAGCAGCGCCACAGGTGCGGAGACCCAGTACTTC
length: 14; J: TRBJ1-4; D: .; V: TRBV7-2; size: once; CDR3: CASSLDVGDEKLFF; DNA: TGTGCCAGCAGCCTGGACGTGGGAGATGAAAAACTGTTTTTT
length: 15; J: TRBJ2-1; D: .; V: TRBV11-1; size: .; CDR3: CASSFQQGSYNEQFF; DNA: TGTGCCAGCAGCTTCCAACAGGGCTCCTACAATGAGCAGTTCTTC
length: 17; J: TRBJ1-4; D: TRBD1; V: TRBV7-9; size: .; CDR3: CASSNLGDRPTNEKLFF; DNA: TGTGCCAGCAGCAACTTGGGGGACAGGCCAACTAATGAAAAACTGTTTTTT
length: 15; J: TRBJ2-1; D: TRBD2; V: TRBV11-3; size: .; CDR3: CASSLWSGGANEQFF; DNA: TGTGCCAGCAGCTTGTGGAGCGGGGGCGCGAATGAGCAGTTCTTC
length: 13; J: TRBJ2-7; D: .; V: TRBV12-3/TRBV12-4; size: .; CDR3: CASRLTSSYEQYF; DNA: TGTGCCAGCAGACTGACTAGCTCCTACGAGCAGTACTTC
length: 16; J: TRBJ1-3; D: TRBD1; V: TRBV13; size: .; CDR3: CASSLRRQGSGNTIYF; DNA: TGTGCCAGCAGCTTAAGGAGACAGGGATCTGGAAACACCATATATTTT
length: 15; J: TRBJ2-3; D: TRBD2; V: TRBV7-2; size: .; CDR3: CASSLTGGGTDTQYF; DNA: TGTGCCAGCAGCCTGACGGGGGGGGGCACAGATACGCAGTATTTT
length: 16; J: TRBJ2-3; D: .; V: TRBV7-8; size: .; CDR3: CASSLAPGGQSDTQYF; DNA: TGTGCCAGCAGCTTAGCCCCGGGGGGCCAGTCAGATACGCAGTATTTT
length: 16; J: TRBJ1-1; D: .; V: TRBV7-2; size: .; CDR3: CASSLAWGEGNTEAFF; DNA: TGTGCCAGCAGCTTAGCGTGGGGGGAGGGGAACACTGAAGCTTTCTTT
length: 14; J: TRBJ1-6; D: TRBD1; V: TRBV5-1; size: .; CDR3: CASSGDRDNSPLHF; DNA: TGCGCCAGCAGCGGGGACAGAGATAATTCACCCCTCCACTTT
length: 14; J: TRBJ2-7; D: TRBD1; V: TRBV28; size: .; CDR3: CASSLDRDPYEQYF; DNA: TGTGCCAGCAGTTTAGACAGGGACCCCTACGAGCAGTACTTC
length: 15; J: TRBJ2-6; D: TRBD1; V: TRBV19; size: .; CDR3: CASSNTGAGANVLTF; DNA: TGTGCCAGTAGTAACACAGGGGCTGGGGCCAACGTCCTGACTTTC
length: 19; J: TRBJ2-7; D: .; V: TRBV21-1; size: .; CDR3: CASSKGSGQGAQRIHEQYF; DNA: TGTGCCAGCAGCAAAGGGTCCGGGCAGGGGGCGCAGAGGATCCACGAGCAGTACTTC
length: 14; J: TRBJ2-7; D: .; V: TRBV6-6; size: .; CDR3: CASSYSQGSYEQYF; DNA: TGTGCCAGCAGTTATTCCCAGGGATCCTACGAGCAGTACTTC
length: 16; J: TRBJ2-1; D: TRBD1; V: TRBV11-3; size: .; CDR3: CASSPQGGTGHNEQFF; DNA: TGTGCCAGCAGCCCCCAGGGGGGGACAGGGCACAATGAGCAGTTCTTC
length: 12; J: TRBJ1-1; D: .; V: TRBV27; size: .; CDR3: CASGRGNTEAFF; DNA: TGTGCCAGCGGACGGGGGAACACTGAAGCTTTCTTT
length: 15; J: TRBJ2-7; D: TRBD1; V: TRBV18; size: .; CDR3: CASSPGQGAYYEQYF; DNA: TGTGCCAGCTCGCCTGGACAGGGGGCGTACTACGAGCAGTACTTC
length: 16; J: TRBJ2-3; D: TRBD2; V: TRBV3-1/TRBV3-2; size: .; CDR3: CASSQTSGAGTDTQYF; DNA: TGTGCCAGCAGCCAGACGAGCGGGGCAGGCACAGATACGCAGTATTTT
length: 14; J: TRBJ2-3; D: .; V: TRBV6-5; size: .; CDR3: CASSAPTSTDTQYF; DNA: TGTGCCAGCAGCGCCCCCACTAGCACAGATACGCAGTATTTT
length: 15; J: TRBJ1-5; D: .; V: TRBV6-5; size: .; CDR3: CASSPRVSTGQPQHF; DNA: TGTGCCAGCAGCCCCCGGGTGAGCACAGGTCAGCCCCAGCATTTT
length: 15; J: TRBJ1-4; D: TRBD1; V: TRBV18; size: .; CDR3: CASSFGTGGSEKLFF; DNA: TGTGCCAGCTCATTCGGGACAGGGGGCAGTGAAAAACTGTTTTTT
length: 18; J: TRBJ2-3; D: TRBD1; V: TRBV3-1/TRBV3-2; size: .; CDR3: CASSRSTGTGGRTDTQYF; DNA: TGTGCCAGCAGCCGATCGACGGGGACAGGGGGTAGAACAGATACGCAGTATTTT
length: 16; J: TRBJ2-5; D: TRBD2; V: TRBV19; size: .; CDR3: CASTPWASGAQETQYF; DNA: TGTGCCAGTACCCCGTGGGCTAGCGGGGCTCAAGAGACCCAGTACTTC
length: 16; J: TRBJ1-1; D: TRBD1; V: TRBV5-1; size: few; CDR3: CASSTWTGVSNAEAFF; DNA: TGCGCCAGCAGCACCTGGACAGGGGTGTCGAACGCTGAAGCTTTCTTT
length: 14; J: TRBJ2-7; D: .; V: TRBV5-6; size: .; CDR3: CASSRGQGTYEQYF; DNA: TGTGCCAGCAGCCGAGGTCAGGGAACCTACGAGCAGTACTTC
length: 14; J: TRBJ1-6; D: TRBD1; V: TRBV7-9; size: .; CDR3: CASSSRGQDSPLHF; DNA: TGTGCCAGCAGCTCCAGGGGGCAGGATTCACCCCTCCACTTT